The sequence of this T cell receptor (beta chain) was determined in a study of beta chain features in type 1 diabetes. Overall study results and limits: People with Type 1 diabetes carried modestly yet significantly shorter TCRB CDR3s in all four CD4+ subsets.

Sequencing targeted expressed TCRB transcripts, as all isolated RNA had been reverse transcribed. TCRdb's table, derived via immunoSEQ multiplex PCR, lists solely in-frame clones and lacks some. Of about 260,000 clones listed, less than 30% are singletons. The CDR3 loop spans 14 amino acids. Trimming left V 0 bases short and J 4 bases short, with 7 bases between. Germline CDR1 reads SGDLS; CDR2 reads YYNGEE. This clone appeared a few times. The antigen is undetermined. This sequence joins TRBV9 and TRBJ2-2; D gene unclear. The source material was naive CD4+ T cells from blood. This receptor was obtained from a woman in her 30s with type 1 diabetes. DNA for the CDR3: TGTGCCAGCAGCGTAGGTAGCTTCACCGGGGAGCTGTTTTTT. This codes for CASSVGSFTGELFF.